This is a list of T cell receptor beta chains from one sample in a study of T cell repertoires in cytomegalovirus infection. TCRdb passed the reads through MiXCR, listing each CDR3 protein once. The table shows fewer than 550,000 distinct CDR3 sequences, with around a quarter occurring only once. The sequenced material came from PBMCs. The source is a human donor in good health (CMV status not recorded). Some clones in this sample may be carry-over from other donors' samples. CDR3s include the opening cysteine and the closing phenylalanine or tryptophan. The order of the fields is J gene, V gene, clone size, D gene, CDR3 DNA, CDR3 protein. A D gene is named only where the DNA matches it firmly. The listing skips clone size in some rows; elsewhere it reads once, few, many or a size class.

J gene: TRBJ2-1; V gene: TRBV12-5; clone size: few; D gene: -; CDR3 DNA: TGTGCTAGTGGTTTTGACAATGAGCAGTTCTTC; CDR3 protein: CASGFDNEQFF
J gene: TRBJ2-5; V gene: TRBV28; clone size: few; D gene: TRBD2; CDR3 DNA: TGTGCCAGCAGTTTAGGGACTAGTTGGGGTCGTGAGACCCAGTACTTC; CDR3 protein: CASSLGTSWGRETQYF
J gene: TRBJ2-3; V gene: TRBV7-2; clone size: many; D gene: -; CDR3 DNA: TGTGCCAGCAGCTTAATCGGGGGAGATACGCAGTATTTT; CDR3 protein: CASSLIGGDTQYF
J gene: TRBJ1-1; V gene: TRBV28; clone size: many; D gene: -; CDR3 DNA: TGTGCCAGCAGTACACAATGGAACACTGAAGCTTTCTTT; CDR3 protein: CASSTQWNTEAFF
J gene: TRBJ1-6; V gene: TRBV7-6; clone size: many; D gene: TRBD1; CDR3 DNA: TGTGCCAGCAGCAAGGAACAGGGGTCTAGGGCACCCCTCCACTTT; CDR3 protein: CASSKEQGSRAPLHF
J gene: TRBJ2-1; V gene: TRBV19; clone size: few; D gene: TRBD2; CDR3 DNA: TGTGCCAGTAGTATAGGAGGTTCTCCGACTAGCGGGAGACTTAATCAGTACAATGAGCAGTTCTTC; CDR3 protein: CASSIGGSPTSGRLNQYNEQFF
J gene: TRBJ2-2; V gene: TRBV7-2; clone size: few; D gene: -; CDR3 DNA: TGTGCCAGCAGCCACCCCGACTTAGTGGCCCGCGGGGAGCTGTTTTTT; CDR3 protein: CASSHPDLVARGELFF
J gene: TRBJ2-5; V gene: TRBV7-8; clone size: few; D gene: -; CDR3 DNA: TGTGCCAGCAGCTTATCTTTACTCCAAGAGACCCAGTACTTC; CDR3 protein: CASSLSLLQETQYF
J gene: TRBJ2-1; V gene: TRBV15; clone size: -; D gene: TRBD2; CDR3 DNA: TGTGCCACCAGCATTTTTAGCGGGAGGGCGGGTGAGCAGTTCTTC; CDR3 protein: CATSIFSGRAGEQFF
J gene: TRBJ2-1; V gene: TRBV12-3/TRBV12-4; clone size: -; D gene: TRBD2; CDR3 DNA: TGTGCCAGCAGACCTTGGGGGACTAGCGGCTACAATGAGCAGTTCTTC; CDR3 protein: CASRPWGTSGYNEQFF
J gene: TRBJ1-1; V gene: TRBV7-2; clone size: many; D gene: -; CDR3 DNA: TGTGCCAGCAGCTTAGATAGGGGGGCTGAAGCTTTCTTT; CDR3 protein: CASSLDRGAEAFF
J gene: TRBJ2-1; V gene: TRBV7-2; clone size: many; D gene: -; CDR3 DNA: TGTGCCAGCGCACCGGGAGCGGCTCGGATCAATGAGCAGTTCTTC; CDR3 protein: CASAPGAARINEQFF
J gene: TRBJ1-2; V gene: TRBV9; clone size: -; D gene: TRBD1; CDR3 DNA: TGTGCCAGCAGCCCATGGCATGGACAGGGATTAGAGTTTTACACCTTC; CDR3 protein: CASSPWHGQGLEFYTF
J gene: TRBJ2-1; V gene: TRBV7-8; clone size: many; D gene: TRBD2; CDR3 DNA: TGTGCCCCCGGGTCGGGAGGGCCAAATGAGCAGTTCTTC; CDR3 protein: CAPGSGGPNEQFF
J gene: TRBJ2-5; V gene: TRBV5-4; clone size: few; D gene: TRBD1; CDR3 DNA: TGTGCCAGCAGCTTGAGGGGACAGGGCGAGACCCAGTACTTC; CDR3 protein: CASSLRGQGETQYF
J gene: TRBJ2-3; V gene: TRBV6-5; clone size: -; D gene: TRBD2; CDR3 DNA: TGTGCCAGCAGAGGACTAGCGGGAGGGGGTGGAACAGATACGCAGTATTTT; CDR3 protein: CASRGLAGGGGTDTQYF
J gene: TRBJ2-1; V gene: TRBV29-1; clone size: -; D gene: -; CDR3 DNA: TGCAGCGTTGTAGGGATCCGCTCTAGGACGAATGAGCAGTTCTTC; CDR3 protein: CSVVGIRSRTNEQFF